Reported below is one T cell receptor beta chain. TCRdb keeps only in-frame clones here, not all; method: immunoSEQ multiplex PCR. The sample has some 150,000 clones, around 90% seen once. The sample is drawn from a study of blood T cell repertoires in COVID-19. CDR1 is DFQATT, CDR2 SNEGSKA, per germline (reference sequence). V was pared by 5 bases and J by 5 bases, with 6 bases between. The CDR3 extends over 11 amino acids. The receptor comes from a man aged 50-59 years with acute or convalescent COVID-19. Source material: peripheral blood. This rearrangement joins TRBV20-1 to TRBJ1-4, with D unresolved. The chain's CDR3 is CSAPLNEKLFF. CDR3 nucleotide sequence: TGCAGTGCTCCCCTCAATGAAAAACTGTTTTTT.